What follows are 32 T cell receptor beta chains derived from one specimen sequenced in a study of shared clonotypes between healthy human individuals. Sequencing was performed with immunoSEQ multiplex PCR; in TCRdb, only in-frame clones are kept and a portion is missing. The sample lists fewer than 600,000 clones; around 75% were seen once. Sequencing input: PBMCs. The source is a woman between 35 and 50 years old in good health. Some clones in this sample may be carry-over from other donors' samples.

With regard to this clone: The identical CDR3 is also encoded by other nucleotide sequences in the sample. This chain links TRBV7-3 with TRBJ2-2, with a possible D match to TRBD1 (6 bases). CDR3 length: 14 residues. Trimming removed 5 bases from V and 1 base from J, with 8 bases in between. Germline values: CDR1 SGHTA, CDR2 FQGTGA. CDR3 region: CASSLGGNTGELFF. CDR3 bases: TGTGCCAGCAGCCTAGGGGGGAACACCGGGGAGCTGTTTTTT.

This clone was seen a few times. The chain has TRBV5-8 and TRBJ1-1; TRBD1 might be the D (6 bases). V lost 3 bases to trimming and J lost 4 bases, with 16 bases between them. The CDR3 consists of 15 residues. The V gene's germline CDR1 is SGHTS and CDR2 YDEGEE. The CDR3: CASSSRVGGTTEAFF. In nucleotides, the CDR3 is TGTGCCAGCAGCTCACGGGTAGGGGGGACCACTGAAGCTTTCTTT.

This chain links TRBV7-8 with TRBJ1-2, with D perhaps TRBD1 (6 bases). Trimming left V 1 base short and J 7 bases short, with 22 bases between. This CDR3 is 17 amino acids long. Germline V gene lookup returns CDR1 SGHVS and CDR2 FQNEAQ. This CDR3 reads CASSLEARGLSIGGYTF. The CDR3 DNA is TGTGCCAGCAGCTTAGAGGCCAGGGGTCTCTCAATAGGTGGCTACACCTTC. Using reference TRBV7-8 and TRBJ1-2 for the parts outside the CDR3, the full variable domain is GAGVSQSPRYKVAKRGQDVALRCDPISGHVSLFWYQQALGQGPEFLTYFQNEAQLDKSGLPSDRFFAERPEGSVSTLKIQRTQQEDSAVYLCASSLEARGLSIGGYTFGSGTRLTVV.

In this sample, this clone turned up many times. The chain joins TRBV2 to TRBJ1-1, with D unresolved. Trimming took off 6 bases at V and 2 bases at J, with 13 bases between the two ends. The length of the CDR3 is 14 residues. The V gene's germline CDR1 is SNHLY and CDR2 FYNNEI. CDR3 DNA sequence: TGTGCCAGCAGCAATCTCGGGATAAACACTGAAGCTTTCTTT. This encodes CASSNLGINTEAFF. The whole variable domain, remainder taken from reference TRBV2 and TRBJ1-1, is EPEVTQTPSHQVTQMGQEVILRCVPISNHLYFYWYRQILGQKVEFLVSFYNNEISEKSEIFDDQFSVERPDGSNFTLKIRSTKLEDSAMYFCASSNLGINTEAFFGQGTRLTVV.

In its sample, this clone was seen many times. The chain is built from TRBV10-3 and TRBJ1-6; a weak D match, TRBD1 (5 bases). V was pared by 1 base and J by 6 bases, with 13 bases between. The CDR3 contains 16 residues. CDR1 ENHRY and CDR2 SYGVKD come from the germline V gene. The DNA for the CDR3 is TGTGCCATCAGTGAGTTGGGGCAGTCCGGTAATTCACCCCTCCACTTT. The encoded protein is CAISELGQSGNSPLHF.

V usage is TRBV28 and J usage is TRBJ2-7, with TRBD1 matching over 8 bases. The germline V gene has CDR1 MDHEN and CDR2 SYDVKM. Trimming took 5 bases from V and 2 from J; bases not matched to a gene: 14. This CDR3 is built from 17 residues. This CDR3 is CASSPPRGPTITYEQYF. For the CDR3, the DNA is TGTGCCAGCAGTCCCCCCAGGGGGCCGACTATCACCTACGAGCAGTACTTC.

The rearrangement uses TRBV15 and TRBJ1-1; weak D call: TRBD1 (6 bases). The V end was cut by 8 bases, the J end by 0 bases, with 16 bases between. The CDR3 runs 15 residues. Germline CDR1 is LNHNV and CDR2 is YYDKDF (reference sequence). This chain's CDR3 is CATRQEANLNTEAFF. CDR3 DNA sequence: TGTGCCACCCGACAGGAAGCAAATCTGAACACTGAAGCTTTCTTT.

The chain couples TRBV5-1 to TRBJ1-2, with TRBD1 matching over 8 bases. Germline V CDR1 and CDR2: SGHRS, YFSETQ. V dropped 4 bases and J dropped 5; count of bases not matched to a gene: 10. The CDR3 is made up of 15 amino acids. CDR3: CASSPYPTGGYGYTF. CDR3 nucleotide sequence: TGCGCCAGCAGCCCTTATCCCACAGGGGGATATGGCTACACCTTC.

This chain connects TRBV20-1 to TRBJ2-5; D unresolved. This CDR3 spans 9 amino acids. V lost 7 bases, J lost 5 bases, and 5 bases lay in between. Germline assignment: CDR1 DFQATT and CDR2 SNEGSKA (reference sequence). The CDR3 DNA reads TGCAGTGTAGGGGAGACCCAGTACTTC. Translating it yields CSVGETQYF.

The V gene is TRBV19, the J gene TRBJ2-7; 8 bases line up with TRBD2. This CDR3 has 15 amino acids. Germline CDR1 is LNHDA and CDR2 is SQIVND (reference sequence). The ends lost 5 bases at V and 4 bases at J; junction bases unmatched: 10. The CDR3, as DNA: TGTGCCAGTAGTCACCTAGCGGGCGGCCATTACGAGCAGTACTTC. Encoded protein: CASSHLAGGHYEQYF.

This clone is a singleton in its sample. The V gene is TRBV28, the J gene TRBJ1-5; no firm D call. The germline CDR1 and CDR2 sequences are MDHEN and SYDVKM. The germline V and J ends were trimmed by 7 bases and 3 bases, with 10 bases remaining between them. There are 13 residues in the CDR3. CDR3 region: CASTVVTNQPQHF. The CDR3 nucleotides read TGTGCCAGCACTGTAGTGACCAATCAGCCCCAGCATTTT.

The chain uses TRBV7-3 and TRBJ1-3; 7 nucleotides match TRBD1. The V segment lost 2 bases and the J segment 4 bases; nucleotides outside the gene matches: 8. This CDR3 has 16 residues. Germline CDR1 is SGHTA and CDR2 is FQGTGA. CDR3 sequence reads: CASSLDRAQRGNTIYF. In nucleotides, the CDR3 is TGTGCCAGCAGCTTAGACAGGGCGCAGAGAGGAAACACCATATATTTT.

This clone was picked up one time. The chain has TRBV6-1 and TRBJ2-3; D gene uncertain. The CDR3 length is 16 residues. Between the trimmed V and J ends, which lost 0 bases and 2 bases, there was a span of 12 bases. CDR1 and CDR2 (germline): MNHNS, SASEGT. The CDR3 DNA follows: TGTGCCAGCAGTGAAGCGAAGGCTCGCCTCACAGATACGCAGTATTTT. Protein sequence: CASSEAKARLTDTQYF.

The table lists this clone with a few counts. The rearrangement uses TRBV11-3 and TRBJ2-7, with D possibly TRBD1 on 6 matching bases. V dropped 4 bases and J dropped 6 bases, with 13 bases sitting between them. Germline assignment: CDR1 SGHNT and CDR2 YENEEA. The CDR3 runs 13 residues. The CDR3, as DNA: TGTGCCAGCAGCTCGAGCAGGGGTGGCGAGCAGTACTTC. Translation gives CASSSSRGGEQYF.

The CDR3 DNA is TGTGCCAGCAGCTTGGCCCTAAGATCCTACGAGCAGTACTTC. As protein: CASSLALRSYEQYF. The V gene is TRBV5-6, the J gene TRBJ2-7; unclear D gene. Trimming removed 0 bases from V and 1 base from J, with 8 bases in between. The germline CDR1 and CDR2 sequences are SGHDT and YYEEEE. This CDR3 contains 14 residues.

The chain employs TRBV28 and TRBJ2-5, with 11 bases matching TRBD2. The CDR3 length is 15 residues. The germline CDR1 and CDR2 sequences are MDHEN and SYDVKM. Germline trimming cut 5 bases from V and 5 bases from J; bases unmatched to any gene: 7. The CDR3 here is CASSGSGRASETQYF. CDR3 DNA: TGTGCCAGCAGTGGTAGCGGGAGGGCCTCTGAGACCCAGTACTTC. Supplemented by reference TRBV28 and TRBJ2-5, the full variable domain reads DVKVTQSSRYLVKRTGEKVFLECVQDMDHENMFWYRQDPGLGLRLIYFSYDVKMKEKGDIPEGYSVSREKKERFSLILESASTNQTSMYLCASSGSGRASETQYFGPGTRLLVL.

Here the CDR3 DNA reads TGTGCCAGCAGCTCGACGGGAGGTCTGGGGTACGAGCAGTACTTC. Translation gives CASSSTGGLGYEQYF. The chain recombines TRBV7-9 with TRBJ2-5, with 7 nucleotides matching TRBD2. The J call could be wrong; TRBJ2-7 is a better fit for the DNA end. Germline loops: CDR1 SEHNR, CDR2 FQNEAQ (reference sequence). CDR3 length: 15 amino acids.

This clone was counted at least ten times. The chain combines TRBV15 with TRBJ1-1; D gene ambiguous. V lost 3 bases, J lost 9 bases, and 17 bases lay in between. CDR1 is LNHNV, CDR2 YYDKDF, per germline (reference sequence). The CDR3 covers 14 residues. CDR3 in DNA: TGTGCCACCAGCAGCCCCTTAGGAGGGCAGAAAGCTTTCTTT. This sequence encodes CATSSPLGGQKAFF. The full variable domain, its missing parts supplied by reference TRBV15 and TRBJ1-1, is DAMVIQNPRYQVTQFGKPVTLSCSQTLNHNVMYWYQQKSSQAPKLLFHYYDKDFNNEADTPDNFQSRRPNTSFCFLDIRSPGLGDTAMYLCATSSPLGGQKAFFGQGTRLTVV.

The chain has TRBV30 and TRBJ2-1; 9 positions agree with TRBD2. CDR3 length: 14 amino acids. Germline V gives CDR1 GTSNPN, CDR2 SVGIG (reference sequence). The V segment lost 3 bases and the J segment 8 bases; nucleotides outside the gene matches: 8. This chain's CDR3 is CAWRSSGALYEQFF. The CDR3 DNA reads TGTGCCTGGAGGTCTAGCGGGGCGCTCTATGAGCAGTTCTTC.

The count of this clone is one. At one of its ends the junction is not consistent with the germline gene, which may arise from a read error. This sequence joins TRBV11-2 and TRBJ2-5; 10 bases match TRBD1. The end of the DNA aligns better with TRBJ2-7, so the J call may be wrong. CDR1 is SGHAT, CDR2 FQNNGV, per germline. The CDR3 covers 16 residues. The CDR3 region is CDSSLPSGTGVYEQYF. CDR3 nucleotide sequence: TGTGACAGCAGCCTCCCCTCCGGGACAGGGGTCTACGAGCAGTACTTC.

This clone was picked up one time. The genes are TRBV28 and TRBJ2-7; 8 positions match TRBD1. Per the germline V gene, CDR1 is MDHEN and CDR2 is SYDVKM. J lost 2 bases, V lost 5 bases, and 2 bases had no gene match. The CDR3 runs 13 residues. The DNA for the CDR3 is TGTGCCAGCAGTCGGACAGGGCCCTACGAGCAGTACTTC. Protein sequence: CASSRTGPYEQYF.

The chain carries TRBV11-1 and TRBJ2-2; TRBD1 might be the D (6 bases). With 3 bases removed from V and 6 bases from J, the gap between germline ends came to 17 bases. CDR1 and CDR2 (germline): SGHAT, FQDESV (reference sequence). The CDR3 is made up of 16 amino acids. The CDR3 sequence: CASSFTPTGSAGELFF. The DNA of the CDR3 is TGTGCCAGCAGCTTCACACCAACAGGGTCGGCCGGGGAGCTGTTTTTT.

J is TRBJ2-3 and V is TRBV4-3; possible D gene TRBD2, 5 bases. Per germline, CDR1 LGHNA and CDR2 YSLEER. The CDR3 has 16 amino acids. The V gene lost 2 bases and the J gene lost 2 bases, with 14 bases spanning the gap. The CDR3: CASSQLSGINTDTQYF. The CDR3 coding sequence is TGCGCCAGCAGCCAACTCTCCGGGATCAACACAGATACGCAGTATTTT.

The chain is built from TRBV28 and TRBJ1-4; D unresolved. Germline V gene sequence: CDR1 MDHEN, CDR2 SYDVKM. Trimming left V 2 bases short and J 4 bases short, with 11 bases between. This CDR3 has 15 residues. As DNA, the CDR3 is TGTGCCAGCAGTTTACCGGGGAACGTTAATGAAAAACTGTTTTTT. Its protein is CASSLPGNVNEKLFF.

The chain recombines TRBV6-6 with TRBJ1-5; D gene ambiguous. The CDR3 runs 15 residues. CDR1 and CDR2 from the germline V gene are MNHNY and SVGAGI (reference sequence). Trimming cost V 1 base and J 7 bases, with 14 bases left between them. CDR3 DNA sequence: TGTGCCAGCAGTTACTGGGGTTCGAGTACCCAGCCCCAGCATTTT. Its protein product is CASSYWGSSTQPQHF.

CDR3 nucleotides: TGTGCCAGTAGTATAGGGGGTTTGGCGGGGACCCAGTACTTC. This codes for CASSIGGLAGTQYF. The genes are TRBV19 and TRBJ2-5; D is possibly TRBD2 (5 bases). V was clipped by 1 base and J by 7 bases, with 13 bases between them. Germline CDR1 and CDR2: LNHDA and SQIVND (reference sequence). The CDR3 covers 14 residues.

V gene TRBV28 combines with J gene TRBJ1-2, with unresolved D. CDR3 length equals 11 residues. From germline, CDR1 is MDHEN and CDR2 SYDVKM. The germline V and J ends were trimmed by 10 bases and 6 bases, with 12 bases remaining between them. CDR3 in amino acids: CATDAADGYTF. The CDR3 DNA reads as TGTGCCACCGATGCGGCGGATGGCTACACCTTC.

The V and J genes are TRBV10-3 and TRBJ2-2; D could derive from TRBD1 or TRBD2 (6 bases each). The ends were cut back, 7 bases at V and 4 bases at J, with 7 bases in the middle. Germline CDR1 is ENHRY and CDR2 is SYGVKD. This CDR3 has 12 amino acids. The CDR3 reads CAIKGGTGELFF. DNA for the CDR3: TGTGCCATCAAGGGGGGCACCGGGGAGCTGTTTTTT.

The CDR3 here is CASSPQGAAGELFF. The CDR3 DNA sequence: TGTGCCAGCTCTCCACAGGGGGCGGCCGGGGAGCTGTTTTTT. V usage is TRBV2 and J usage is TRBJ2-2; 9 positions agree with TRBD1. The CDR3 is 14 amino acids. Trimming at V came to 8 bases and at J to 6 bases, leaving 7 bases not matched to a gene. Germline CDR1 SNHLY, CDR2 FYNNEI.

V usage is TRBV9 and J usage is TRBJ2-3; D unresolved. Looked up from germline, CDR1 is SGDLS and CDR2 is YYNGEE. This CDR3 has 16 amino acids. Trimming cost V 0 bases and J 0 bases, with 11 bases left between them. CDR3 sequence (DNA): TGTGCCAGCAGCGTAGGAGATATAACTAGCACAGATACGCAGTATTTT. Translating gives CASSVGDITSTDTQYF.

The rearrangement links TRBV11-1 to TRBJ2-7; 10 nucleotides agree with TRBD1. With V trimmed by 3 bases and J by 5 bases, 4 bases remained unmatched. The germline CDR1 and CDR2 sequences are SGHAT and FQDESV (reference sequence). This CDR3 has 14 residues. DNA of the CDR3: TGTGCCAGCAGCTTGGGGACAGGGGAGGACGAGCAGTACTTC. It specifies CASSLGTGEDEQYF. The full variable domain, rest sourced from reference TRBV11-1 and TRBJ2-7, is EAEVAQSPRYKITEKSQAVAFWCDPISGHATLYWYRQILGQGPELLVQFQDESVVDDSQLPKDRFSAERLKGVDSTLKIQPAELGDSAMYLCASSLGTGEDEQYFGPGTRLTVT.

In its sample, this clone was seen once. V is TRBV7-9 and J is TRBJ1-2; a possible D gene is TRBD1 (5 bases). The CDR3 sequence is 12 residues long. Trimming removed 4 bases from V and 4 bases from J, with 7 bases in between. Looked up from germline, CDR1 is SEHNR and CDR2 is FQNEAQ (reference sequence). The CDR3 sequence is CASSSGPYGYTF. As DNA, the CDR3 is TGTGCCAGCAGCTCGGGACCCTATGGCTACACCTTC.